This TCR beta chain was recovered during a study of identical twins. TCRdb itself ran the 5' RACE reads through MiXCR, one entry per CDR3 protein. This table holds roughly 280,000 distinct CDR3 sequences, roughly 10% found once. This clonotype was counted at least ten times. The CDR3 covers 16 residues. The ends were cut back, 1 base at V and 2 bases at J, with 13 bases in the middle. CDR1 is SGHAT and CDR2 is FQNNGV in the germline V gene. These data were also reused for a study on yellow fever vaccine responses in identical twins.

The rearrangement links TRBV11-2 to TRBJ2-3; D possibly corresponds to TRBD1 (6 bases). Sequenced input: CD8+ T cells sorted from blood. The receptor's source is a woman in her late teens or twenties in good health. The CDR3 loop reads CASSLGQVDVTDTQYF. The CDR3 DNA is TGTGCCAGCAGCTTAGGACAGGTGGACGTCACAGATACGCAGTATTTT.